This T cell receptor (beta chain) was captured by sequencing in a study of regulatory T cells in long-lasting Graves disease. CDR1 is DFQATT and CDR2 is SNEGSKA in the germline V gene (reference sequence). CDR3 length: 13 residues. The V end was cut by 3 bases, the J end by 0 bases, with 6 bases between. Time point of the sample: persistent/refractory GD, antithyroid drugs over 5 years with positive TRAb. PBMC-extracted RNA yielded the TCR library. According to the study, TCR beta libraries were built with iRepertoire HTBI primers and CDR3-region Arm-PCR. A single record per CDR3 protein comes from TCRdb applying MiXCR to the multiplex PCR reads. The sample includes under 350,000 distinct CDR3 sequences, 20% to 25% of them seen just once.

The sequences come from peripheral blood mononuclear cells (PBMCs), collected when the disease was refractory, from a patient treated with antithyroid drugs. This chain connects TRBV20-1 to TRBJ1-3, with a possible D match to TRBD1 (5 bases). This clonotype was obtained from a female donor with Graves disease. This CDR3 reads CSASTGSGNTIYF. The CDR3 coding sequence is TGCAGTGCTAGCACAGGCTCTGGAAACACCATATATTTT.